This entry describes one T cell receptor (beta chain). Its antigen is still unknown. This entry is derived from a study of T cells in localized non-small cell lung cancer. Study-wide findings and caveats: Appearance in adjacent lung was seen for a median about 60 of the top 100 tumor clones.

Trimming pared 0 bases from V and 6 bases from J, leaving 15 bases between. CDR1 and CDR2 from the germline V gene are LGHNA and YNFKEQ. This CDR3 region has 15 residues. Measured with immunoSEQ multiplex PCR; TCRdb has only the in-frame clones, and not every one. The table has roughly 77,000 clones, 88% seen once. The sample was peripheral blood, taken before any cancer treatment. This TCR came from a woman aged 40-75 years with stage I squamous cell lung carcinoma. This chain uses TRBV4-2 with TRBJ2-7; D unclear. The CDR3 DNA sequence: TGTGCCAGCAGCCAAGAGTACTCCCGTACCGGCGAGCAGTACTTC. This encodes CASSQEYSRTGEQYF.